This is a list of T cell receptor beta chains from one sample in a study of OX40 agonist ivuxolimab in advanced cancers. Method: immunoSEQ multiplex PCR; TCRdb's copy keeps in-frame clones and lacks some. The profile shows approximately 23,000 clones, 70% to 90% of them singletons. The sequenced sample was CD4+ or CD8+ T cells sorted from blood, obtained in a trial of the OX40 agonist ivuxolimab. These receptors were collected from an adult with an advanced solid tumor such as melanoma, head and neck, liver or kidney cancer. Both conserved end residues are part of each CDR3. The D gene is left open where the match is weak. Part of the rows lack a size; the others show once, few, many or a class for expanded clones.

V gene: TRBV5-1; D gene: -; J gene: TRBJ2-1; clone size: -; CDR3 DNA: TGCGCCAGCACACCCTGGGATCGGAGCTCCTACAATGAGCAGTTCTTC; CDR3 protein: CASTPWDRSSYNEQFF
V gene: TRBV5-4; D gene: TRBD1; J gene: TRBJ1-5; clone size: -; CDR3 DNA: TGTGCCAGCAGCATCCGGGGACAGCTCTATCAGCCCCAGCATTTT; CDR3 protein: CASSIRGQLYQPQHF
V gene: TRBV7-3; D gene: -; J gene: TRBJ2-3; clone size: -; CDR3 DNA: TGTGCCAGCAGCTTAAATGCGGCAGATACGCAGTATTTT; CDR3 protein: CASSLNAADTQYF
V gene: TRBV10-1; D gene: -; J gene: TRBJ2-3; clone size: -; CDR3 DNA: TGCGCCAGCAGTTTGGGTATCACAGATACGCAGTATTTT; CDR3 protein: CASSLGITDTQYF
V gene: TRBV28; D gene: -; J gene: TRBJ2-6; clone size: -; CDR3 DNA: TGTGCCAGCAGTTTTTCGACCGTCTCTGGGGCCAACGTCCTGACTTTC; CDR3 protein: CASSFSTVSGANVLTF
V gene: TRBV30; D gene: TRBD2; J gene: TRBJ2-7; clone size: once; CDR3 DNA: TGTGCCTGGAGGGGACTAGGTCTCGACGAGCAGTACTTC; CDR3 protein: CAWRGLGLDEQYF
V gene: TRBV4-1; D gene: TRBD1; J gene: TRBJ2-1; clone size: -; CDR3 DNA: TGCGCCAGCAGCCAAGATCCCGGGACAGGGGGGTCAAGCTCCTACAATGAGCAGTTCTTC; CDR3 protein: CASSQDPGTGGSSSYNEQFF
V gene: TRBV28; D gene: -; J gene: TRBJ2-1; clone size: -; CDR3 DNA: TGTGCCAGCAGCCCCACGGGTATAGCGAATGGCAATGAGCAGTTCTTC; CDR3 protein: CASSPTGIANGNEQFF
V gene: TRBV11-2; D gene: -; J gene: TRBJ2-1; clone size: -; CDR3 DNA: TGTGCCAGCAGCTTATCCGACGAGCAGTTCTTC; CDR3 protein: CASSLSDEQFF
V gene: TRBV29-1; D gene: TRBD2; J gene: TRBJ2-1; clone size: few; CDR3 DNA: TGCAGCGTGCTGGGCCTAGCGGGAGGGCGAAGCCTTAGCTCCTACAATGAGCAGTTCTTC; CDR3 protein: CSVLGLAGGRSLSSYNEQFF
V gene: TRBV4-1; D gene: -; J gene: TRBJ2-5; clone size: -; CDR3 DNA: TGCGCCAGCAGCCAAGATCCGACAGGACACCAAGAGACCCAGTACTTC; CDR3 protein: CASSQDPTGHQETQYF
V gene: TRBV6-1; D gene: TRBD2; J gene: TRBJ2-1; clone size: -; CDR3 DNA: TGTGCCAGCAGTGAGGGGACTAGTTACTACAATGAGCAGTTCTTC; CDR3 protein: CASSEGTSYYNEQFF
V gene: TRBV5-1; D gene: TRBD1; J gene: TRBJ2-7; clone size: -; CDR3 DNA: TGCGCCAGCAGCTTGGTTTTCAGGGGGAGCTACGAGCAGTACTTC; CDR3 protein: CASSLVFRGSYEQYF
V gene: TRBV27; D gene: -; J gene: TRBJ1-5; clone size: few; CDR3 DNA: TGTGCCAGCAGTTTATCCCGTAGTCCGAATCAGCCCCAGCATTTT; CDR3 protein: CASSLSRSPNQPQHF
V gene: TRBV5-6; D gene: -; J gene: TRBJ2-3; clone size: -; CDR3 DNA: TGTGCCAGCAGCGCCTCCTCCTCGGGAGTCGTAACAGATACGCAGTATTTT; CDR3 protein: CASSASSSGVVTDTQYF
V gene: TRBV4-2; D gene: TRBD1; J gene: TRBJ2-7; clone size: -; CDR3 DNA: TGTGCCAGCAGCCAACTGACAGGGGGTGAGTACGAGCAGTACTTC; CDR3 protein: CASSQLTGGEYEQYF
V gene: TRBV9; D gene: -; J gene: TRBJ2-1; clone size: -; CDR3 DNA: TGTGCCAGCAGCGCCCGGGATCCAAGCTCCTACAATGAGCAGTTCTTC; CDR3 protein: CASSARDPSSYNEQFF
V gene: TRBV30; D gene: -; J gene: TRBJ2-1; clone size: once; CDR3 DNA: TGTGCCTGGGGGACGATCAATGAGCAGTTCTTC; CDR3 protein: CAWGTINEQFF
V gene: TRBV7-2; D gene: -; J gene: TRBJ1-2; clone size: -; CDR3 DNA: TGTGCCAGCAGCTTAGTCGAAGGAAGCTATGGCTACACCTTC; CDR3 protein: CASSLVEGSYGYTF
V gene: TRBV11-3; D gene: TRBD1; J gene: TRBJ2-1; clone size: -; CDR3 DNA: TGTGCCAGCAGCTTGGAAGGGACAGGAACCTACAATGAGCAGTTCTTC; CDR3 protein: CASSLEGTGTYNEQFF
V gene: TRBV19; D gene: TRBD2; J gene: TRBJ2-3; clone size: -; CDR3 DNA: TGTGCCAGTAGTAAACTAGCGGGAGGGCCAGATACGCAGTATTTT; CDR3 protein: CASSKLAGGPDTQYF
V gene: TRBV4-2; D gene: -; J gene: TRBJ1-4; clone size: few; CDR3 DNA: TGTGCCAGCAGCCAAGATCCCGCAGGAGGCGAAAAACTGTTTTTT; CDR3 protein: CASSQDPAGGEKLFF
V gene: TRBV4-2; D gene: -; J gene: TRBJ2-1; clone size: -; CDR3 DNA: TGTGCCAGCAGCCAGGGGGTCGAGGGTGAGCAGTTCTTC; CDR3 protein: CASSQGVEGEQFF
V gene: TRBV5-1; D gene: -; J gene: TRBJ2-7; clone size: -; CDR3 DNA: TGCGCCAGCACCGCCGGGGACACCGATCCCTCCTCCTACGAGCAGTACTTC; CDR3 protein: CASTAGDTDPSSYEQYF
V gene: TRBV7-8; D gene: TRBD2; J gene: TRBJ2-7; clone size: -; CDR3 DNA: TGTGCCAGCAGCTCGCCGACCAGCGGGAGAGGGTACGAGCAGTACTTC; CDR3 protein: CASSSPTSGRGYEQYF
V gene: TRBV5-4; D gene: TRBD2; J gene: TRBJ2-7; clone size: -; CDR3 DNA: TGTGCCAGCAGCTTGGTGCTAGCGGGAGAGCAGTACTTC; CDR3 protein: CASSLVLAGEQYF
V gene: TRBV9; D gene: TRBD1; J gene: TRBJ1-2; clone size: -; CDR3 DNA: TGTGCCAGCAGCCCAACCTCAGGGGGTCTAGCTTATGGCTACACCTTC; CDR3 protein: CASSPTSGGLAYGYTF
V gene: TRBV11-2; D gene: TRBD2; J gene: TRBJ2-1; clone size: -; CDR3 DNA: TGTGCCAGCAGCTTAGGTCCAGCGGGATGGGGGGATGAGCAGTTCTTC; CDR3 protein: CASSLGPAGWGDEQFF
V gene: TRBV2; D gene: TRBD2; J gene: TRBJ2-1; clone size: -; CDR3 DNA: TGTGCCAGCAGTGTGGGACCGGGACTAGCGGACCCAACAGGAAATGAGCAGTTCTTC; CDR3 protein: CASSVGPGLADPTGNEQFF
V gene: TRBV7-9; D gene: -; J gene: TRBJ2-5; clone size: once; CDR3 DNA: TGTGCCAGCAGCCCCACGCTAAGGGGGACTAACCAAGAGACCCAGTACTTC; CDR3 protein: CASSPTLRGTNQETQYF
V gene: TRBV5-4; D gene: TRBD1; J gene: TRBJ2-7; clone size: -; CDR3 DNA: TGTGCCAGCAGCTTGGGACAGGGGGCCTACGAGCAGTACTTC; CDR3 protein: CASSLGQGAYEQYF
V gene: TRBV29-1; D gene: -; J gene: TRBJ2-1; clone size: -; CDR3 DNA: TGCAGCGTTGAAGTGGGGCTCCTCAATGAGCAGTTCTTC; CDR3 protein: CSVEVGLLNEQFF
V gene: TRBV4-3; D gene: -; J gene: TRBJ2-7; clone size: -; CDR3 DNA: TGCGCCAGCAGCCAAGATCCAGGCAGCTACGAGCAGTACTTC; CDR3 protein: CASSQDPGSYEQYF
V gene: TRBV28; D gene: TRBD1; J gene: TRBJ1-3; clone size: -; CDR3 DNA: TGTGCCAGCAGTTTGGACAGGTCTGGAAACACCATATATTTT; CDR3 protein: CASSLDRSGNTIYF
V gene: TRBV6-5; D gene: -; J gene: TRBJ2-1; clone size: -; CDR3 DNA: TGTGCCAGCAGTTTCTACGGGACGGCACTTAATGAGCAGTTCTTC; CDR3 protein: CASSFYGTALNEQFF
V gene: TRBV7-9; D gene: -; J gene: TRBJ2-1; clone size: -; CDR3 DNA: TGTGCCAGCAGCTTAATGGGCGGGCGTCACCACAATGAGCAGTTCTTC; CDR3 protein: CASSLMGGRHHNEQFF
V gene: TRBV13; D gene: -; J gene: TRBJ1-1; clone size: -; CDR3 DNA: TGTGCCAGCAGCTTAGGAGGGGCGCGGAACACTGAAGCTTTCTTT; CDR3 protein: CASSLGGARNTEAFF
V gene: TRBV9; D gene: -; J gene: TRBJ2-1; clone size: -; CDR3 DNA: TGTGCCAGCAGCGTAGGTGGGAGCATTAATGAGCAGTTCTTC; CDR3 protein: CASSVGGSINEQFF
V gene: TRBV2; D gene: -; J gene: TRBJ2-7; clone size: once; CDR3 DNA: TGTGCCAGCACCTCCACCGTCCGCGAGCAGTACTTC; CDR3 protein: CASTSTVREQYF
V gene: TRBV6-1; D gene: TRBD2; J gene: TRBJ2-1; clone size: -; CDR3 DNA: TGTGCCAGCAGTGAGGGTGCGGGGGTTCCCTACAATGAGCAGTTCTTC; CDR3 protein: CASSEGAGVPYNEQFF
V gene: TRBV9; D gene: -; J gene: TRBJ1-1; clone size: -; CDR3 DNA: TGTGCCAGCAGTTACTCAAGGAACACTGAAGCTTTCTTT; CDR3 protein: CASSYSRNTEAFF
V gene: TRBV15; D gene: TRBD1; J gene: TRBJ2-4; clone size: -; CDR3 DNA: TGTGCCACCAGCAGAGATTTGACAGGGTCGGCCAAAAACATTCAGTACTTC; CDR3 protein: CATSRDLTGSAKNIQYF
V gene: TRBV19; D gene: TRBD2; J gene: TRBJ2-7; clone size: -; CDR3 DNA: TGTGCCAGTAGTAATAGCGGGTGGACCTACGAGCAGTACTTC; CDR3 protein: CASSNSGWTYEQYF
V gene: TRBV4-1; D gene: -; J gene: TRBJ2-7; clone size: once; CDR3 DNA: TGCGCCAGCAGCCAAGAGGGCAACTCCTACGAGCAGTACTTC; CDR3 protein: CASSQEGNSYEQYF
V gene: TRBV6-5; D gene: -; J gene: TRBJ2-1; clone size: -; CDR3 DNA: TGTGCCAGCAGTTACTTGGACGCATACAATGAGCAGTTCTTC; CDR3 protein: CASSYLDAYNEQFF
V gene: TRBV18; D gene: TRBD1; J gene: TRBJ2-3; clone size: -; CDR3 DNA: TGTGCCAGCTCCCCCGGGACAGGGGGCACAGATACGCAGTATTTT; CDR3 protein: CASSPGTGGTDTQYF
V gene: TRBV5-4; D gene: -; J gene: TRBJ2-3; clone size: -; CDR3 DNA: TGTGCCAGCAGCACCCGGGACACCTCCACAGATACGCAGTATTTT; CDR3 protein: CASSTRDTSTDTQYF
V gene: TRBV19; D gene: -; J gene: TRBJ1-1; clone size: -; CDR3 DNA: TGTGCCAGTAGGATTCCCGGGGGGCGAACTGAAGCTTTCTTT; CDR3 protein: CASRIPGGRTEAFF
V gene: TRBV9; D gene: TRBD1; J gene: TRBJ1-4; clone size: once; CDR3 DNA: TGTGCCAGCAGCGTCCAGGGGGCGGATGAAAAACTGTTTTTT; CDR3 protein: CASSVQGADEKLFF
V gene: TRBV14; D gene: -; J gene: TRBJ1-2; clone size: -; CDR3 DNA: TGTGCCAGCAGCCAAGTTTCTGTAGCCAACTATGGCTACACCTTC; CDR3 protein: CASSQVSVANYGYTF
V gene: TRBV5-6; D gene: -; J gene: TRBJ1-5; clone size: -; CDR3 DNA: TGTGCCAGCAGCTTGACAGCTGAACAGCCCCAGCATTTT; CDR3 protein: CASSLTAEQPQHF
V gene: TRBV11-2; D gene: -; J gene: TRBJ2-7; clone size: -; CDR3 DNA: TGTGCCAGCAGCTTAGCGAGGGGAGAGGCCTACGAGCAGTACTTC; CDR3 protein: CASSLARGEAYEQYF
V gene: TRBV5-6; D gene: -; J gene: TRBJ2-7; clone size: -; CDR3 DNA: TGTGCCAGCAGCTTGGCCTGGGCGGAGCACTACGAGCAGTACTTC; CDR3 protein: CASSLAWAEHYEQYF
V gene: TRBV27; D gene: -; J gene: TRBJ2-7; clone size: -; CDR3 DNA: TGTGCCAGCAGTCTGACTGGTTCCTACGAGCAGTACTTC; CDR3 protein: CASSLTGSYEQYF
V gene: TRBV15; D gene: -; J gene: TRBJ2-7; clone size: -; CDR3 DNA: TGTGCCACCAGTGTCGTCAGGGGGGGGTACGAGCAGTACTTC; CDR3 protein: CATSVVRGGYEQYF
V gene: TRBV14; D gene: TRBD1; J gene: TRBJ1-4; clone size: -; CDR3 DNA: TGTGCCAGCAGCCCCCTGACAGGGGAGGAACGTGAAAAACTGTTTTTT; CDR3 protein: CASSPLTGEEREKLFF
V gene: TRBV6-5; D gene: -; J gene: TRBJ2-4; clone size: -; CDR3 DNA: TGTGCCAGCAGTTACGAGAAAGGATGGGACATTCAGTACTTC; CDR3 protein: CASSYEKGWDIQYF
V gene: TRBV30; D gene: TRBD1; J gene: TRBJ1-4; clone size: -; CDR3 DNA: TGTGCCTGGAGTGAGGACAGGGGTGACGAAAAACTGTTTTTT; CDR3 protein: CAWSEDRGDEKLFF
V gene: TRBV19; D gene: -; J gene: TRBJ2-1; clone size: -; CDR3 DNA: TGTGCCAGTACGTTGGGGGGTGAGCAGTTCTTC; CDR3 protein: CASTLGGEQFF